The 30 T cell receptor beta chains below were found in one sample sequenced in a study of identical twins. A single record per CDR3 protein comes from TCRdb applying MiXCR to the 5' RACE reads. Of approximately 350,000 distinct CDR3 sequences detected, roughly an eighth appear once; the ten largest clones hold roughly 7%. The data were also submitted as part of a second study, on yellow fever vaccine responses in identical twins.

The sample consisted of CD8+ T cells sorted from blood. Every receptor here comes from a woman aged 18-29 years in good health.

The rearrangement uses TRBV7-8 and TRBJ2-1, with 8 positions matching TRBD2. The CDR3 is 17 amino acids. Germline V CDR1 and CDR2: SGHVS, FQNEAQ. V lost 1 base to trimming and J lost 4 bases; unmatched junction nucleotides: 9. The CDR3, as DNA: TGTGCCAGCAGCTTAGATGGGTTTAGCGGGGCTTACAATGAGCAGTTCTTC. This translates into CASSLDGFSGAYNEQFF.

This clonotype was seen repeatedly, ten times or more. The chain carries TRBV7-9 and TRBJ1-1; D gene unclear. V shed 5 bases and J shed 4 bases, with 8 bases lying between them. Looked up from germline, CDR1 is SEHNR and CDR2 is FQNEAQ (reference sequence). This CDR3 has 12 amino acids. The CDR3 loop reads CASSAGSTEAFF. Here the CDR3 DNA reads TGTGCCAGCAGCGCAGGTTCCACTGAAGCTTTCTTT.

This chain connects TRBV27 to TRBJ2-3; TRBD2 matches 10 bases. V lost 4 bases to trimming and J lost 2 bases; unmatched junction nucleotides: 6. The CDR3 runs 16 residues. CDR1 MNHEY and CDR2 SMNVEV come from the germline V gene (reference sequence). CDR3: CASSSPSGRATDTQYF. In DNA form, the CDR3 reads TGTGCCAGCAGTTCCCCGAGCGGGAGGGCCACAGATACGCAGTATTTT.

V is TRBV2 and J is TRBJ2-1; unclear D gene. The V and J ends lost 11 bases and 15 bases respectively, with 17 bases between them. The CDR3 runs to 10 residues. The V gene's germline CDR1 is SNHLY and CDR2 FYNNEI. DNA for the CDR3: TGTGCCTCCCAGGCGGCAGGATTGTTCTTC. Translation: CASQAAGLFF. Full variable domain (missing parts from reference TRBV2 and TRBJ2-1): EPEVTQTPSHQVTQMGQEVILRCVPISNHLYFYWYRQILGQKVEFLVSFYNNEISEKSEIFDDQFSVERPDGSNFTLKIRSTKLEDSAMYFCASQAAGLFFGPGTRLTVL.

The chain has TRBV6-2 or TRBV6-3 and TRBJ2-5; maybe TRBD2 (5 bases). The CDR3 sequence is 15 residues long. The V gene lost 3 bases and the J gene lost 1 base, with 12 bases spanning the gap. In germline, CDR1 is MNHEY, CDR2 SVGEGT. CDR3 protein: CASSYSAMGQETQYF. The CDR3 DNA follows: TGTGCCAGCAGTTATAGCGCGATGGGCCAAGAGACCCAGTACTTC.

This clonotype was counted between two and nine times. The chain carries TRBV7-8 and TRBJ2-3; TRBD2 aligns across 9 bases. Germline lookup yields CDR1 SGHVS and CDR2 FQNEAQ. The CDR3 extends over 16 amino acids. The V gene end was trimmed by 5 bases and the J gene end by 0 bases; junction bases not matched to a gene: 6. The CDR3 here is CASSHRGGGSTDTQYF. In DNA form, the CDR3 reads TGTGCCAGCAGCCACCGCGGGGGGGGAAGCACAGATACGCAGTATTTT.

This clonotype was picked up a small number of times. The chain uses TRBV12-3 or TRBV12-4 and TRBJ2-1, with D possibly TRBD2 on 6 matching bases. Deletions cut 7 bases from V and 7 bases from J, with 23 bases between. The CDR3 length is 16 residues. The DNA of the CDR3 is TGTGCCAGCAATTGGGTGCTCGCGGGATCCGGAAATGAGCAGTTCTTC. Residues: CASNWVLAGSGNEQFF.

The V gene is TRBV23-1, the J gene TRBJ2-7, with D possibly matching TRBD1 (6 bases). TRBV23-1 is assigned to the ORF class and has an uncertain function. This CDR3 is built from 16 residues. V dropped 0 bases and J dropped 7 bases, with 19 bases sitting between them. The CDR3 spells CASSQSEGRGMREQYV. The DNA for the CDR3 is TGCGCCAGCAGTCAATCGGAAGGCAGGGGAATGCGGGAGCAGTACGTC.

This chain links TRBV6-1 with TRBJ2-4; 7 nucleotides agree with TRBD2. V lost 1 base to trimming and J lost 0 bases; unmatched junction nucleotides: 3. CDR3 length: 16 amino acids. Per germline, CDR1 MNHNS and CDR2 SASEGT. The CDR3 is CASSEGGGLAKNIQYF. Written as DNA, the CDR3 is TGTGCCAGCAGTGAAGGGGGGGGGTTAGCCAAAAACATTCAGTACTTC.

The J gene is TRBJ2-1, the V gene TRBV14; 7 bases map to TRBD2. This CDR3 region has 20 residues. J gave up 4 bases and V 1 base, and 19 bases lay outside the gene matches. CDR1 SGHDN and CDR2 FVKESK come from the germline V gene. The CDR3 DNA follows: TGTGCCAGCAGCCAAGGTGACGGCGAACTAGCGAAACCCTGGTACAATGAGCAGTTCTTC. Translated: CASSQGDGELAKPWYNEQFF.

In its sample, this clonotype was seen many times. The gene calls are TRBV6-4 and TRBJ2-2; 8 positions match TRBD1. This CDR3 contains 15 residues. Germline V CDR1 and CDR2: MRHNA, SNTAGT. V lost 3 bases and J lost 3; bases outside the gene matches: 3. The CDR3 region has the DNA TGTGCCAGCAGTGAGGGACAGGCTGACACCGGGGAGCTGTTTTTT. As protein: CASSEGQADTGELFF.

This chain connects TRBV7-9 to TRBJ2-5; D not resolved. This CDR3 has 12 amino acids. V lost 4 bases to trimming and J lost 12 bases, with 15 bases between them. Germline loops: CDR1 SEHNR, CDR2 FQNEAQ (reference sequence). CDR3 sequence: CASSSELDTKYF. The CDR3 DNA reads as TGTGCCAGCAGCTCCGAGCTCGACACAAAGTACTTC.

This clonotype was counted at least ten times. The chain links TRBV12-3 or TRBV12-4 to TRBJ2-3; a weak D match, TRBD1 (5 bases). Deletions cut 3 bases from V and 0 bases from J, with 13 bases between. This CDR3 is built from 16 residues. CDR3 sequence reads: CASSFRDSPSTDTQYF. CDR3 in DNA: TGTGCCAGCAGTTTCCGAGACAGCCCTAGCACAGATACGCAGTATTTT.

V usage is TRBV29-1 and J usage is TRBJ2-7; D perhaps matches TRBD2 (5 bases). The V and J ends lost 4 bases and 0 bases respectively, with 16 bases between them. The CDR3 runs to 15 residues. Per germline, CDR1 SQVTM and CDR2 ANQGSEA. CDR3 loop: CSVASGLYSSYEQYF. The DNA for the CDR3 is TGCAGCGTTGCCAGTGGACTTTACAGCTCCTACGAGCAGTACTTC.

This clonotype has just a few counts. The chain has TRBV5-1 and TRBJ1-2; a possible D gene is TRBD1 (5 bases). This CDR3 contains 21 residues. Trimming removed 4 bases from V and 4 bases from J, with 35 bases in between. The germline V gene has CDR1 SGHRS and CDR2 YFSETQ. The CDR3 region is CASSPGPGGDLLQRDGYGYTF. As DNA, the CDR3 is TGCGCCAGCAGCCCTGGTCCCGGGGGAGACCTATTACAACGGGACGGCTATGGCTACACCTTC.

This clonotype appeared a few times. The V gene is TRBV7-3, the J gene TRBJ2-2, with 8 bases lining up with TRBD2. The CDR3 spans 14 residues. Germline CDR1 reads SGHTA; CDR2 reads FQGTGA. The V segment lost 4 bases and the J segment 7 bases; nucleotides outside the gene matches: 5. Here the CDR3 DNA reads TGTGCCAGCAGCTCGACTAGCGAGGACGGGGAGCTGTTTTTT. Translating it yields CASSSTSEDGELFF. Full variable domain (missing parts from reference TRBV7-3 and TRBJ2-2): GAGVSQTPSNKVTEKGKYVELRCDPISGHTALYWYRQSLGQGPEFLIYFQGTGAADDSGLPNDRFFAVRPEGSVSTLKIQRTERGDSAVYLCASSSTSEDGELFFGEGSRLTVL.

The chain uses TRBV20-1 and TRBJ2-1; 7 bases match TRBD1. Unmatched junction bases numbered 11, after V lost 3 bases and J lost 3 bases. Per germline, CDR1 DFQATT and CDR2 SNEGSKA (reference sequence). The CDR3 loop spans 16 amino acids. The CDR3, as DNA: TGCAGTGCTAGCCTCTATTCCGGGACAGACTACAATGAGCAGTTCTTC. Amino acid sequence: CSASLYSGTDYNEQFF.

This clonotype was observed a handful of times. The CDR3 DNA is TGTGCCAGCCAGACCCCAGACAGTGGGATTATAGACACTGAAGCTTTCTTT. This encodes CASQTPDSGIIDTEAFF. The chain has TRBV28 and TRBJ1-1; tentatively, D is TRBD1 (5 bases). CDR3 length equals 17 residues. Per germline, CDR1 MDHEN and CDR2 SYDVKM. V gave up 8 bases and J gave up 3 bases, with 25 bases separating them.

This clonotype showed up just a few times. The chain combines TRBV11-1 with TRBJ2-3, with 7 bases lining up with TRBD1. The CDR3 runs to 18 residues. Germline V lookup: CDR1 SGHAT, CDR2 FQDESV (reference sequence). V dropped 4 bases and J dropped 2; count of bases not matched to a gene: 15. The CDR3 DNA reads TGTGCCAGCAGCTCCTCTAGCCCCCCACAGGGGTACACAGATACGCAGTATTTT. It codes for CASSSSSPPQGYTDTQYF.

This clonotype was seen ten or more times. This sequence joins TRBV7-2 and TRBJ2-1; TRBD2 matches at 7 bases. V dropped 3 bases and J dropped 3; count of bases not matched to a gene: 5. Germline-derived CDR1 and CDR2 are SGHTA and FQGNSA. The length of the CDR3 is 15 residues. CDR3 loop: CASSFAGVGYNEQFF. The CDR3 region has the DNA TGTGCCAGCAGCTTTGCGGGAGTGGGCTACAATGAGCAGTTCTTC.

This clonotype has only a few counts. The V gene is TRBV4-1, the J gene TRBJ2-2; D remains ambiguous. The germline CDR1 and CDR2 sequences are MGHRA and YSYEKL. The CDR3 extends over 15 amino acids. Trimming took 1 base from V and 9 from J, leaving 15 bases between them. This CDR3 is CASSQVEWELRELFF. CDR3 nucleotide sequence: TGCGCCAGCAGCCAAGTCGAGTGGGAACTTCGGGAGCTGTTTTTT.

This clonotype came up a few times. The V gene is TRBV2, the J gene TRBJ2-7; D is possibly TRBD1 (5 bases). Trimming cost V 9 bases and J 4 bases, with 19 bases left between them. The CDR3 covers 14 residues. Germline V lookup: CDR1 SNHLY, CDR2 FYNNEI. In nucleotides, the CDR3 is TGTGCCAGTCTTCGGCCCCAAGGGGAATACGAGCAGTACGTC. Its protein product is CASLRPQGEYEQYV.

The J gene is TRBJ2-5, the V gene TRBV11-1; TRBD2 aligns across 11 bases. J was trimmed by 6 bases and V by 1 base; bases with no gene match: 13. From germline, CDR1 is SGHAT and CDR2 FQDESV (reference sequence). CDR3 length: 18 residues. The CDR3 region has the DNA TGTGCCAGCAGCTTAGAGGGGTCGGCTAGCGGGAGGAAAAAGACCCAGTACTTC. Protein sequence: CASSLEGSASGRKKTQYF. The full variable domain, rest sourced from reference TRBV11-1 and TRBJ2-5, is EAEVAQSPRYKITEKSQAVAFWCDPISGHATLYWYRQILGQGPELLVQFQDESVVDDSQLPKDRFSAERLKGVDSTLKIQPAELGDSAMYLCASSLEGSASGRKKTQYFGPGTRLLVL.

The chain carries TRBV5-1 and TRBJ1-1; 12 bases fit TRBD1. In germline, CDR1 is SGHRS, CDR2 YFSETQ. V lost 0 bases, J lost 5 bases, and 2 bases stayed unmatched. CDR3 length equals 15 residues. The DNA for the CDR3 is TGCGCCAGCAGCTTGGTGGGACAGGGGGCGACTGAAGCTTTCTTT. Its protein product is CASSLVGQGATEAFF.

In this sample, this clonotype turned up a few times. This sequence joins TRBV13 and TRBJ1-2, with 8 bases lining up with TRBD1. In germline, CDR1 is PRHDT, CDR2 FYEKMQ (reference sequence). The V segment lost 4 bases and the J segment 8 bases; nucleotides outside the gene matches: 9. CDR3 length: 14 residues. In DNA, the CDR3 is TGTGCCAGCAGCTCGGGGACAGGCGTCTGGGGCTACACCTTC. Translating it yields CASSSGTGVWGYTF. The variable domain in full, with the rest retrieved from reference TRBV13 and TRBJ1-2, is AAGVIQSPRHLIKEKRETATLKCYPIPRHDTVYWYQQGPGQDPQFLISFYEKMQSDKGSIPDRFSAQQFSDYHSELNMSSLELGDSALYFCASSSGTGVWGYTFGSGTRLTVV.

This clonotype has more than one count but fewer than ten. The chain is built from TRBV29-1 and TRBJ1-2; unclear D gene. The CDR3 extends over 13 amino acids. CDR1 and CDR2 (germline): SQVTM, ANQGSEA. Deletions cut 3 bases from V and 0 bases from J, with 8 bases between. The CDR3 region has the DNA TGCAGCGTTGAGTTTATAGCTAACTATGGCTACACCTTC. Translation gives CSVEFIANYGYTF.

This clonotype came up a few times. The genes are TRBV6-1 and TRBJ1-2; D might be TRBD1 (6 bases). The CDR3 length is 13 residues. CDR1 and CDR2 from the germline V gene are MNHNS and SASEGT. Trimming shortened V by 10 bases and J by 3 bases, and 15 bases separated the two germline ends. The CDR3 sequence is CAMSLQGDYGYTF. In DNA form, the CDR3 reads TGTGCCATGTCATTACAGGGTGACTATGGCTACACCTTC.

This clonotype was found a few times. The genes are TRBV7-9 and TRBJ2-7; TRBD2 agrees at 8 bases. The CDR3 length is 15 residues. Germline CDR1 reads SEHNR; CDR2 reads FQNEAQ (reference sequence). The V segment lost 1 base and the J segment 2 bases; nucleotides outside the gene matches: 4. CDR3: CASSLGTSRPYEQYF. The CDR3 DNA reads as TGTGCCAGCAGCTTAGGGACTAGCCGCCCCTACGAGCAGTACTTC.

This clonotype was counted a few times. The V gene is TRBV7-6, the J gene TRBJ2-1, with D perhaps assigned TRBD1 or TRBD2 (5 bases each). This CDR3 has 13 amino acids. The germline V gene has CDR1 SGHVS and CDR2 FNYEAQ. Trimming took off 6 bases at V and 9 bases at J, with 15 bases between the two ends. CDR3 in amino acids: CASSSEVQGEQFF. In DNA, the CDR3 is TGTGCCAGCAGTTCGGAGGTCCAGGGTGAGCAGTTCTTC.

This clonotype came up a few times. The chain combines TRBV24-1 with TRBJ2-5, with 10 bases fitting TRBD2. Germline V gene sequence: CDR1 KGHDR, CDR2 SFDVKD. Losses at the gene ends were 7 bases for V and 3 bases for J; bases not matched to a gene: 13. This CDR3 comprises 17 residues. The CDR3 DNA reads TGTGCCACCAGCTCTTCTAGCGGGAGTTTGGGGAAAGAGACCCAGTACTTC. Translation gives CATSSSSGSLGKETQYF.